These 26 T cell receptor beta chains originate from one sample sequenced in a study of vaccination effects on CD4 cells after COVID-19. Assay used: immunoSEQ multiplex PCR; TCRdb lists only in-frame clones, some missing. In the table there are 50,000 or so clones, around 67% of which are singletons. These receptors' targets are unknown. When roughly eleven days of culture had elapsed, CD4+ T cells were isolated. The starting material was CD4+ T cells from PBMCs cultured without peptide, obtained before COVID-19 vaccination. These receptors were taken from a human donor who received a COVID-19 vaccine.

The rearrangement joins TRBV4-1 to TRBJ1-1; unclear D gene. The CDR3 extends over 14 amino acids. With 0 bases removed from V and 1 base from J, the gap between germline ends came to 6 bases. The V gene's germline CDR1 is MGHRA and CDR2 YSYEKL. CDR3 in DNA: TGCGCCAGCAGCCAAGAACCCCGGAACACTGAAGCTTTCTTT. Translating it yields CASSQEPRNTEAFF.

The chain recombines TRBV3-1 (or the pseudogene TRBV3-2) with TRBJ2-3; D unresolved. The germline CDR1 and CDR2 sequences are LGHDT and YNNKEL (reference sequence). The CDR3 runs 15 residues. The V end was cut by 3 bases, the J end by 2 bases, with 12 bases between. In DNA, the CDR3 is TGTGCCAGCAGCCAGAATCACGGAATCACAGATACGCAGTATTTT. Protein sequence: CASSQNHGITDTQYF.

The rearrangement links TRBV2 to TRBJ2-1, with D perhaps matching TRBD2 (6 bases). Germline assignment: CDR1 SNHLY and CDR2 FYNNEI. Trimming took 2 bases from V and 3 from J, leaving 8 bases between them. The CDR3 is 14 residues long. CDR3 sequence: CASSEISGYNEQFF. The CDR3 DNA is TGTGCCAGCAGTGAAATTAGCGGCTACAATGAGCAGTTCTTC.

The V gene is TRBV25-1, the J gene TRBJ1-2; 8 bases agree with TRBD1. The germline V gene encodes CDR1 MGHDK and CDR2 SYGVNS. This CDR3 has 15 residues. The V and J ends lost 2 bases and 3 bases, in that order; junction bases with no gene match: 5. CDR3 in DNA: TGTGCCAGCAGTGAAGGACAGGGAAGGTACTATGGCTACACCTTC. This sequence encodes CASSEGQGRYYGYTF.

V and J are TRBV30 and TRBJ2-7, with 8 bases that match TRBD1. The V segment lost 4 bases and the J segment 5 bases; nucleotides outside the gene matches: 7. This CDR3 is built from 13 residues. Germline V gene lookup returns CDR1 GTSNPN and CDR2 SVGIG (reference sequence). CDR3 residues: CAWTGGLTHEQYF. The CDR3 DNA reads as TGTGCCTGGACAGGGGGCCTGACCCACGAGCAGTACTTC.

This clone was seen a handful of times. This sequence joins TRBV7-2 and TRBJ1-6, with 7 bases that match TRBD1. Germline-derived CDR1 and CDR2 are SGHTA and FQGNSA. The CDR3 loop spans 15 amino acids. With V trimmed by 2 bases and J by 9 bases, 7 bases remained unmatched. Written as DNA, the CDR3 is TGTGCCAGCAGCTTACTTCCAGGGGGAGGTTCACCCCTCCACTTT. It yields the protein CASSLLPGGGSPLHF.

The rearrangement uses TRBV24-1 and TRBJ2-2; D is possibly TRBD2 (6 bases). The CDR3 runs to 16 residues. V was pared by 4 bases and J by 0 bases, with 11 bases between. CDR1 KGHDR and CDR2 SFDVKD come from the germline V gene. The CDR3 here is CATSDIWGANTGELFF. The CDR3 coding sequence is TGTGCCACCAGTGACATTTGGGGGGCGAACACCGGGGAGCTGTTTTTT.

The rearrangement uses TRBV28 and TRBJ1-2; D ambiguous. The CDR3 spans 14 residues. Germline loops: CDR1 MDHEN, CDR2 SYDVKM. V lost 1 base and J lost 2, with 8 bases in between. The CDR3 sequence is CASSLSGSNYGYTF. The CDR3 DNA follows: TGTGCCAGCAGTTTATCCGGGAGCAACTATGGCTACACCTTC.

The chain links TRBV7-2 to TRBJ1-1; D might be TRBD1 (5 bases). V shed 5 bases and J shed 1 base, with 11 bases lying between them. Germline values: CDR1 SGHTA, CDR2 FQGNSA. The CDR3 runs 14 residues. CDR3 DNA: TGTGCCAGCAGCCCTTCGGGGGAGAACACTGAAGCTTTCTTT. Residues: CASSPSGENTEAFF.

The chain employs TRBV2 and TRBJ1-5; weak D call: TRBD1 (6 bases). The ends were cut back, 6 bases at V and 0 bases at J, with 12 bases in the middle. Germline values: CDR1 SNHLY, CDR2 FYNNEI. The CDR3 contains 15 residues. The CDR3 reads CASRQTGVSNQPQHF. Here the CDR3 DNA reads TGTGCCAGCAGACAGACAGGTGTTAGCAATCAGCCCCAGCATTTT.

In its sample, this clone was seen once. V usage is TRBV5-4 and J usage is TRBJ2-7; D is possibly TRBD1 or TRBD2 (5 bases each). V was shortened by 4 bases and J by 3 bases, with 14 bases between the two germline ends. From germline, CDR1 is SGHNT and CDR2 YYREEE (reference sequence). The CDR3 is 14 amino acids. Written as DNA, the CDR3 is TGTGCCAGCAGCAATACCGGGACCCGCTACGAGCAGTACTTC. This encodes CASSNTGTRYEQYF.

In DNA form, the CDR3 reads TGTGCCAGCTCACCAGGGAAGAACACCGGGGAGCTGTTTTTT. As protein: CASSPGKNTGELFF. The V and J genes are TRBV18 and TRBJ2-2; D remains unclear. The length of the CDR3 is 14 residues. Germline V gene sequence: CDR1 KGHSH, CDR2 LQKENI. V dropped 2 bases and J dropped 1 base, with 5 bases sitting between them.

This clone was seen a single time. The chain couples TRBV2 to TRBJ2-1; D not certain. This CDR3 is built from 15 residues. The V gene's germline CDR1 is SNHLY and CDR2 FYNNEI. V lost 0 bases, J lost 4 bases, and 10 bases lay in between. CDR3 region: CASSEAGPLYNEQFF. CDR3 in DNA: TGTGCCAGCAGTGAAGCCGGGCCCTTATACAATGAGCAGTTCTTC.

V and J are TRBV3-1 (or the pseudogene TRBV3-2) and TRBJ2-1; 15 bases are a match to TRBD2. The ends lost 3 bases at V and 8 bases at J; junction bases unmatched: 2. The CDR3 consists of 15 residues. Looked up from germline, CDR1 is LGHDT and CDR2 is YNNKEL (reference sequence). The CDR3 DNA reads as TGTGCCAGCAGCCAGGGGACTAGCGGGAGGCATGAGCAGTTCTTC. Translated: CASSQGTSGRHEQFF.

The V gene is TRBV5-6, the J gene TRBJ1-2, with D tentatively TRBD1 (5 bases). Germline-derived CDR1 and CDR2 are SGHDT and YYEEEE. The CDR3 has 14 residues. Trimming stripped 3 bases from V and 2 bases from J, with 11 bases between. CDR3 amino acids: CASSSLRENYGYTF. The CDR3 DNA is TGTGCCAGCAGCTCACTCAGGGAAAACTATGGCTACACCTTC.

The chain employs TRBV7-2 and TRBJ1-6; no clear D. Germline CDR1 SGHTA, CDR2 FQGNSA. The V end lost 2 bases, the J end lost 2 bases, and 16 bases lay between the germline ends. The CDR3 sequence is 18 residues long. DNA for the CDR3: TGTGCCAGCAGCTTAAGTATGTGGGCCAGCACCTATAATTCACCCCTCCACTTT. Protein sequence: CASSLSMWASTYNSPLHF. Using reference TRBV7-2 and TRBJ1-6 for the parts outside the CDR3, the full variable domain is GAGVSQSPSNKVTEKGKDVELRCDPISGHTALYWYRQSLGQGLEFLIYFQGNSAPDKSGLPSDRFSAERTGGSVSTLTIQRTQQEDSAVYLCASSLSMWASTYNSPLHFGNGTRLTVT.

CDR3 sequence reads: CASSPPGYGTQYF. The DNA for the CDR3 is TGTGCCAGCAGCCCCCCAGGGTACGGGACCCAGTACTTC. The J gene is TRBJ2-5, the V gene TRBV7-8, with TRBD1 as a possible D gene (5 bases). CDR1 SGHVS and CDR2 FQNEAQ come from the germline V gene. V was clipped by 5 bases and J by 7 bases, with 14 bases between them. This CDR3 has 13 residues.

The V call is TRBV5-4, the J call TRBJ2-1; 7 positions agree with TRBD2. CDR3 size: 15 residues. Per the germline V gene, CDR1 is SGHNT and CDR2 is YYREEE (reference sequence). Trimming removed 0 bases from V and 6 bases from J; junction bases left unmatched: 6. The CDR3 sequence: CASSLDSGVFNEQFF. Written as DNA, the CDR3 is TGTGCCAGCAGCTTGGACAGCGGGGTGTTCAATGAGCAGTTCTTC.

This clone has a handful of counts. This chain joins TRBV2 and TRBJ1-1, with D maybe TRBD1 (6 bases). The V gene lost 6 bases and the J gene lost 1 base, with 12 bases spanning the gap. The CDR3 is 14 residues long. CDR1 is SNHLY and CDR2 is FYNNEI in the germline V gene. This CDR3 reads CASRQGLGNTEAFF. CDR3 coding DNA: TGTGCCAGCAGACAGGGTTTGGGGAACACTGAAGCTTTCTTT.

The CDR3 sequence is CASSLTNFKQFF. DNA of the CDR3: TGTGCCAGCAGCTTAACGAATTTTAAGCAGTTCTTC. The chain has TRBV7-2 and TRBJ2-1; D not resolved. Between the trimmed V and J ends, which lost 2 bases and 11 bases, there was a span of 10 bases. This CDR3 region has 12 residues. Germline CDR1 is SGHTA and CDR2 is FQGNSA.

This clone occurred a few times. The gene calls are TRBV7-2 and TRBJ2-3, with 8 positions matching TRBD1. Germline V lookup: CDR1 SGHTA, CDR2 FQGNSA. Trimming cost V 4 bases and J 0 bases; bases outside gene matches: 6. The CDR3 sequence is 16 residues long. The CDR3 loop reads CASSSLWTGSTDTQYF. The DNA of the CDR3 is TGTGCCAGCAGCTCCCTGTGGACAGGGAGCACAGATACGCAGTATTTT.

This clone was seen a handful of times. The chain recombines TRBV10-3 with TRBJ1-2; unclear D gene. Germline CDR1 and CDR2: ENHRY and SYGVKD. The CDR3 consists of 12 residues. V dropped 2 bases and J dropped 7 bases, with 8 bases sitting between them. The chain's CDR3 is CAISELSSGYTF. The CDR3 bases are TGTGCCATCAGTGAGCTATCGAGTGGCTACACCTTC.

CDR3 in amino acids: CASSDRGNYGYTF. CDR3 DNA sequence: TGTGCCAGCAGTGACAGGGGGAACTATGGCTACACCTTC. The chain uses TRBV6-4 and TRBJ1-2, with D possibly being TRBD1 (6 bases). The CDR3 is made up of 13 amino acids. The V end was cut by 2 bases, the J end by 2 bases, with 6 bases between. Germline V gives CDR1 MRHNA, CDR2 SNTAGT.

This clone was seen only a few times. The rearrangement uses TRBV28 and TRBJ1-1; a weak D match, TRBD1 (6 bases). The CDR3 totals 14 residues. The ends were cut back, 5 bases at V and 1 base at J, with 11 bases in the middle. Germline assignment: CDR1 MDHEN and CDR2 SYDVKM. In DNA form, the CDR3 reads TGTGCCAGCAGTGGGGGGCGGCGGAACACTGAAGCTTTCTTT. Translating it yields CASSGGRRNTEAFF.

This clone was found once. This chain joins TRBV11-2 and TRBJ2-3, with TRBD2 as a possible D gene (6 bases). CDR3 length equals 14 residues. V dropped 5 bases and J dropped 2 bases, with 11 bases sitting between them. Germline CDR1 is SGHAT and CDR2 is FQNNGV. The CDR3: CASSPGTSTDTQYF. The CDR3 nucleotides read TGTGCCAGCAGCCCGGGGACTTCCACAGATACGCAGTATTTT.

This clone has only a few counts. This chain links TRBV2 with TRBJ1-2; D not certain. CDR1 and CDR2 from the germline V gene are SNHLY and FYNNEI. The CDR3 runs 13 residues. V was clipped by 6 bases and J by 2 bases, with 10 bases between them. DNA for the CDR3: TGTGCCAGCAGGCCGGACGGGAACTATGGCTACACCTTC. This sequence encodes CASRPDGNYGYTF. Full variable domain (remainder filled in from reference TRBV2 and TRBJ1-2): EPEVTQTPSHQVTQMGQEVILRCVPISNHLYFYWYRQILGQKVEFLVSFYNNEISEKSEIFDDQFSVERPDGSNFTLKIRSTKLEDSAMYFCASRPDGNYGYTFGSGTRLTVV.